In its sample, the clone carrying this T cell receptor beta chain was seen a few times. Its specificity is unknown. Using its own MiXCR run on the 5' RACE reads, TCRdb lists one record per CDR3 protein. The sample contains roughly 350,000 distinct CDR3 sequences, 9% to 10% of which appear only once. V lost 5 bases and J 8 bases, leaving 16 bases between the germline ends. The CDR3 totals 14 residues. The data stem from a study of identical twins. Study conclusions and caveats: Cross-sectional statistics underpinned the conclusions; the same donors were not followed. Invariant cells of the MAIT and iNKT types might have partly distorted the zero-insertion analyses.

The sequence was obtained from a woman aged 45-65 years in good health. The sample consisted of naive T cells sorted from blood. The V gene is TRBV12-3 or TRBV12-4, the J gene TRBJ2-4, with D tentatively TRBD2 (5 bases). As DNA, the CDR3 is TGTGCCAGCAGTCCCCGGACTTTCGGGCACATTCAGTACTTC. Translation: CASSPRTFGHIQYF.